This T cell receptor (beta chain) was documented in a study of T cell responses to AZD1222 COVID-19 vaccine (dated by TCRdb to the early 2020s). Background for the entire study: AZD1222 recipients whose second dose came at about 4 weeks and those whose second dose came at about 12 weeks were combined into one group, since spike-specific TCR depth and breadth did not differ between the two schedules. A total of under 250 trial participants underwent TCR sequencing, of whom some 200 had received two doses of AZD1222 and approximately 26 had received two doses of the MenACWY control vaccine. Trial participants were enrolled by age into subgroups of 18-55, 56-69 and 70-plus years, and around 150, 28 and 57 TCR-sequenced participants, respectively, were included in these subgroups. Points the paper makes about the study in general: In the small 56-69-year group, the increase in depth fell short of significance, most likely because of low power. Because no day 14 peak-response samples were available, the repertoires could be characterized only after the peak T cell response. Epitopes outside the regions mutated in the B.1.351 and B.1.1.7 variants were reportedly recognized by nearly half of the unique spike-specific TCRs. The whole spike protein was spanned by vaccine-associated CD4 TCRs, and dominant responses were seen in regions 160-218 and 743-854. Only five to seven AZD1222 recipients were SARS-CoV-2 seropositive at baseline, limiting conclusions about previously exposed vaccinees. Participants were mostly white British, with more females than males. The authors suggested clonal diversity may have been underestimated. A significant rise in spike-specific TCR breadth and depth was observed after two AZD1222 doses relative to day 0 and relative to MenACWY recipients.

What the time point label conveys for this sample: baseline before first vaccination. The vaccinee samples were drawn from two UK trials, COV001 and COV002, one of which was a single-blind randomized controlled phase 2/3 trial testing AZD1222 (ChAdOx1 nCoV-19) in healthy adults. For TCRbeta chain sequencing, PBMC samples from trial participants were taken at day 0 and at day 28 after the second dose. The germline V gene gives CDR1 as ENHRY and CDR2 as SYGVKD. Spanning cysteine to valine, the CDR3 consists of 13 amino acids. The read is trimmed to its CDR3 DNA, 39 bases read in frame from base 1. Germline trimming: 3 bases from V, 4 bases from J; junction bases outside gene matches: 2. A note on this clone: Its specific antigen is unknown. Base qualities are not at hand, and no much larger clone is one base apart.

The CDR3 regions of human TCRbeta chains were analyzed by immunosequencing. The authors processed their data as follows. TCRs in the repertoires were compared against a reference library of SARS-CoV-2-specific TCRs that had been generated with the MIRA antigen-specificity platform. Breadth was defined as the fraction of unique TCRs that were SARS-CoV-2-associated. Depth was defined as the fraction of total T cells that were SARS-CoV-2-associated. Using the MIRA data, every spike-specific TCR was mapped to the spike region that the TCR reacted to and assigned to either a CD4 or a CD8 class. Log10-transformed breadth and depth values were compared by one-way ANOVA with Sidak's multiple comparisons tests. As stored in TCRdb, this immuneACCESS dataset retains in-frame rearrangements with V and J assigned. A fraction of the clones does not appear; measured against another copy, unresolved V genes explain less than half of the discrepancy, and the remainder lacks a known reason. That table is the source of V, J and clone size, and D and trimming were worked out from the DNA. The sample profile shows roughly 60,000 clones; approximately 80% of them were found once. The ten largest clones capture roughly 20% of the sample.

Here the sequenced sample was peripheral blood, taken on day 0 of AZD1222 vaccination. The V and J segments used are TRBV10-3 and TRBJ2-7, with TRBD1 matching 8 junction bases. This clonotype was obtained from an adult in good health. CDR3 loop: CAISDRGQYEQYV. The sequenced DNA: TGTGCCATCAGTGACAGGGGGCAATACGAGCAGTACGTC.